The 6 T cell receptor beta chains listed next were all sequenced from one sample in a study of shared T cell receptors in the human thymus. Some clones are missing from TCRdb's copy, which holds only in-frame ones; the method was immunoSEQ multiplex PCR. The sample records hundreds of thousands of clones, 70% to 90% being singletons. These data were also reused for a study on human thymus T cells.

Material for sequencing was thymocytes. All receptors derive from a boy under two years old with a congenital heart defect.

V is TRBV5-1 and J is TRBJ2-3; perhaps TRBD2 as D (6 bases). The germline gives CDR1 SGHRS, CDR2 YFSETQ. The CDR3 is 15 residues long. Deletions cut 3 bases from V and 6 bases from J, with 17 bases between. CDR3 amino acids: CASSSGTRGWDTQYF. DNA of the CDR3: TGCGCCAGCAGCTCCGGGACTCGGGGGTGGGATACGCAGTATTTT.

The V and J genes are TRBV4-2 and TRBJ2-1; the match to TRBD2 covers 9 bases. CDR1 and CDR2 (germline): LGHNA, YNFKEQ. The CDR3 contains 17 residues. Trimming at V came to 4 bases and at J to 5 bases, leaving 12 bases not matched to a gene. Here the CDR3 DNA reads TGTGCCAGCAGCCCGACAAGAAGCGGGGGGTCCCACAATGAGCAGTTCTTC. The encoded protein is CASSPTRSGGSHNEQFF.

The rearrangement joins TRBV6-1 to TRBJ2-7; 7 nucleotides align to TRBD1. CDR3 length: 16 residues. J gave up 0 bases and V 2 bases, and 7 bases lay outside the gene matches. Per germline, CDR1 MNHNS and CDR2 SASEGT. CDR3 loop: CASSEKGQRSSYEQYF. The CDR3 DNA reads as TGTGCCAGCAGTGAAAAGGGACAGCGGAGCTCCTACGAGCAGTACTTC.

The V gene is TRBV9, the J gene TRBJ2-1; D unresolved. This CDR3 has 13 residues. Trimming shortened V by 0 bases and J by 12 bases, and 13 bases separated the two germline ends. Germline V gene sequence: CDR1 SGDLS, CDR2 YYNGEE. The CDR3, as DNA: TGTGCCAGCAGCGTAGAGGTGTCAGGTGGGCAGTTCTTC. Residues: CASSVEVSGGQFF.

This sequence joins TRBV7-2 and TRBJ1-3; D might be TRBD1 (5 bases). The CDR3 runs to 18 residues. V was pared by 0 bases and J by 0 bases, with 15 bases between. In germline, CDR1 is SGHTA, CDR2 FQGNSA. The DNA for the CDR3 is TGTGCCAGCAGCTTAGCGGGGTTACAGGTTCACTCTGGAAACACCATATATTTT. Translated: CASSLAGLQVHSGNTIYF.

This clone came up once. The gene calls are TRBV5-4 and TRBJ2-2, with a possible D match to TRBD2 (6 bases). The germline V gene has CDR1 SGHNT and CDR2 YYREEE (reference sequence). The CDR3 length is 15 residues. V lost 0 bases to trimming and J lost 5 bases, with 11 bases between them. CDR3 sequence: CASSLVRERTGELFF. The CDR3 nucleotides are TGTGCCAGCAGCTTGGTACGGGAGCGGACCGGGGAGCTGTTTTTT. Full variable domain (outside the CDR3, taken from reference TRBV5-4 and TRBJ2-2): ETGVTQSPTHLIKTRGQQVTLRCSSQSGHNTVSWYQQALGQGPQFIFQYYREEENGRGNFPPRFSGLQFPNYSSELNVNALELDDSALYLCASSLVRERTGELFFGEGSRLTVL.